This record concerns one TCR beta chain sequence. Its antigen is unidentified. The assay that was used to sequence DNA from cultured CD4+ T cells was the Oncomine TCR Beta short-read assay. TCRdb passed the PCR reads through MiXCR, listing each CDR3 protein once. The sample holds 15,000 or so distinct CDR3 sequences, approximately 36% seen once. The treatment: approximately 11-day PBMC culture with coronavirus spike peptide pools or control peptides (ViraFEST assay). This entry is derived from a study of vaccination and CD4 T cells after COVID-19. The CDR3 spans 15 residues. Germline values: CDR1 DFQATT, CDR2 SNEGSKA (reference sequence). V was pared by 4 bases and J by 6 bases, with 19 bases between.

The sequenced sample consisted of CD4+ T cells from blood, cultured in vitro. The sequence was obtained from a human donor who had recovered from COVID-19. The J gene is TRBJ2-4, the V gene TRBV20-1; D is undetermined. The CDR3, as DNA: TGCAGTGCTACTCCGACGTTACGTTCCTTAAACATTCAGTACTTC. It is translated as CSATPTLRSLNIQYF.